This TCR beta chain was retrieved from a study of blood T cell repertoires in COVID-19. Study overall: COVID-19 samples collected from the United States, Italy and Spain covered acute and convalescent phases.

After removal of 6 bases from V and 4 bases from J, the junction contained 7 bases not matched to a gene. CDR1 and CDR2 (germline): LNHDA, SQIVND (reference sequence). The length of the CDR3 is 16 residues. Sequencing was performed with immunoSEQ multiplex PCR; in TCRdb, only in-frame clones are kept and a portion is missing. The table shows fewer than 100,000 clones, with around nine tenths occurring only once. The TCR sequence derives from a man aged 45-65 years with acute or convalescent COVID-19. This sequence joins TRBV19 and TRBJ2-5; TRBD2 aligns across 14 bases. The source material was peripheral blood. The CDR3 protein is CASRNSGTSGRETQYF. CDR3 DNA sequence: TGTGCCAGTAGAAACTCCGGGACTAGCGGGAGAGAGACCCAGTACTTC.